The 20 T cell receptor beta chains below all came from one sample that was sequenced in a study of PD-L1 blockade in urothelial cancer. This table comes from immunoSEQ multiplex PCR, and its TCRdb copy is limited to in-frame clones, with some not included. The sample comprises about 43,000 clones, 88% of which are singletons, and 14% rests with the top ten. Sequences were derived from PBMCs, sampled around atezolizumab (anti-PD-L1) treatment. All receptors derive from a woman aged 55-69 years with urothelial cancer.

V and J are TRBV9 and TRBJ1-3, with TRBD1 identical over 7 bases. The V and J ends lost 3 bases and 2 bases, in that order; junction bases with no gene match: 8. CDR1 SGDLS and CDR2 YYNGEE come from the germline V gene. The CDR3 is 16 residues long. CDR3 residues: CASSAFDRAPGNTIYF. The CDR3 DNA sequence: TGTGCCAGCAGCGCGTTCGACAGGGCTCCTGGAAACACCATATATTTT.

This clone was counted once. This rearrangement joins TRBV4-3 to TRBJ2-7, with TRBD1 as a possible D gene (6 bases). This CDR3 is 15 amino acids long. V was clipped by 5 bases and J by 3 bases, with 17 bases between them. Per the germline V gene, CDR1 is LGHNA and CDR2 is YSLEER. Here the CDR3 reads CASSFLAGVFYEQYF. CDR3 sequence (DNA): TGCGCCAGCAGCTTTTTAGCAGGGGTCTTCTACGAGCAGTACTTC.

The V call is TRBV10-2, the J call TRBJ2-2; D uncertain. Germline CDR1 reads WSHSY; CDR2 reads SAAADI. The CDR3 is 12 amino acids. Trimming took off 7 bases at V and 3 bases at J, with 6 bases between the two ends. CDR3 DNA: TGCGCCAGCACCCCCGACACCGGGGAGCTGTTTTTT. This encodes CASTPDTGELFF.

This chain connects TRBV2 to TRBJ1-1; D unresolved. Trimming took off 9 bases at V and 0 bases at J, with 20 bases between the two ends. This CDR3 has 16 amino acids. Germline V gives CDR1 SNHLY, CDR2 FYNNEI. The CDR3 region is CASSSTLRNMNTEAFF. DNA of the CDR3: TGTGCCAGTTCCTCGACCCTCAGGAACATGAACACTGAAGCTTTCTTT. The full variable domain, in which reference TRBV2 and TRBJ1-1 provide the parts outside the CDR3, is EPEVTQTPSHQVTQMGQEVILRCVPISNHLYFYWYRQILGQKVEFLVSFYNNEISEKSEIFDDQFSVERPDGSNFTLKIRSTKLEDSAMYFCASSSTLRNMNTEAFFGQGTRLTVV.

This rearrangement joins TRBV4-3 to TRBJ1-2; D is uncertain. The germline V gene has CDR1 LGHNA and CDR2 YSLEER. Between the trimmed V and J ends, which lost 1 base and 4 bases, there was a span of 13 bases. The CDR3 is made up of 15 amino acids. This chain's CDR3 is CASSQGVGGIYGYTF. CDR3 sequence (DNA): TGCGCCAGCAGCCAAGGTGTAGGCGGCATCTATGGCTACACCTTC.

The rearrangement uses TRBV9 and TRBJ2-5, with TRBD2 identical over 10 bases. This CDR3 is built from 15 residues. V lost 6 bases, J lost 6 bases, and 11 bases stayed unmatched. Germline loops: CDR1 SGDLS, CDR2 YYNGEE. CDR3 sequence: CASTPGTSAFQTQYF. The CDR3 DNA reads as TGTGCCAGCACCCCCGGGACTAGCGCATTCCAGACCCAGTACTTC.

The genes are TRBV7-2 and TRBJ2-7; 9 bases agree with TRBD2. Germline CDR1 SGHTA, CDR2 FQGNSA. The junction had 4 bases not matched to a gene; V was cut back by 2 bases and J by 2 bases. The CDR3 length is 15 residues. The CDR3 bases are TGTGCCAGCAGCTTATTCCAGCGGGGGGCCTACGAGCAGTACTTC. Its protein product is CASSLFQRGAYEQYF.

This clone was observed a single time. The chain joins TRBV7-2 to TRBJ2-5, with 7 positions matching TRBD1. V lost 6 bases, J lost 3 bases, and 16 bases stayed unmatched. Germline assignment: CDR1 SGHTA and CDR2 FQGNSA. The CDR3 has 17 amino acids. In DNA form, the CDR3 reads TGTGCCAGCAGACTTCACTTTAACCGGGACAGAGAAGAGACCCAGTACTTC. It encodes CASRLHFNRDREETQYF.

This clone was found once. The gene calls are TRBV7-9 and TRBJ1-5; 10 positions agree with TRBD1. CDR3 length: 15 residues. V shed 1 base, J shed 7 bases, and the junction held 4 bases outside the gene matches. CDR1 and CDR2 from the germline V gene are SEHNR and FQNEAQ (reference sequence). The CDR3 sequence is CASSLGDRGWQPQHF. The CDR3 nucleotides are TGTGCCAGCAGCTTAGGGGACAGGGGTTGGCAGCCCCAGCATTTT.

The CDR3 is CASSLGGAGEETQYF. The CDR3 DNA sequence: TGTGCCAGCAGCTTAGGTGGAGCCGGGGAAGAGACCCAGTACTTC. The chain employs TRBV11-3 and TRBJ2-5, with D possibly TRBD2 on 5 matching bases. V was shortened by 1 base and J by 3 bases, with 12 bases between the two germline ends. The CDR3 spans 15 residues. The germline gives CDR1 SGHNT, CDR2 YENEEA.

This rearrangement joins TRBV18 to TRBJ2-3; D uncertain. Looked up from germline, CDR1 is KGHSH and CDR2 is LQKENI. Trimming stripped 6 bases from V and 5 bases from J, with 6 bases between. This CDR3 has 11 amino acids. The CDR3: CASSPGDTQYF. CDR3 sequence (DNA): TGTGCCAGCTCCCCCGGAGATACGCAGTATTTT. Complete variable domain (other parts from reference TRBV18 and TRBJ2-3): NAGVMQNPRHLVRRRGQEARLRCSPMKGHSHVYWYRQLPEEGLKFMVYLQKENIIDESGMPKERFSAEFPKEGPSILRIQQVVRGDSAAYFCASSPGDTQYFGPGTRLTVL.

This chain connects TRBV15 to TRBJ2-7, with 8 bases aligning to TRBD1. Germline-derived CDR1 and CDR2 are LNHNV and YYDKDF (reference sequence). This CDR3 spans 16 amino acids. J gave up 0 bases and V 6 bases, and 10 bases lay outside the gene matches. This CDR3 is CATRPGQGPSSYEQYF. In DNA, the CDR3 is TGTGCCACCAGACCTGGACAGGGTCCTAGCTCCTACGAGCAGTACTTC.

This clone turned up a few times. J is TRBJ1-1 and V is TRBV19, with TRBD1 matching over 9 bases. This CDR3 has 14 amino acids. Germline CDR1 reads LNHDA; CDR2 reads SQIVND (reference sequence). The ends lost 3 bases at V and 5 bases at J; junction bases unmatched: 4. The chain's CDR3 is CASSMGQGWTEAFF. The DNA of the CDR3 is TGTGCCAGTAGTATGGGACAGGGTTGGACTGAAGCTTTCTTT. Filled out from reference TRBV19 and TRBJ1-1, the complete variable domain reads DGGITQSPKYLFRKEGQNVTLSCEQNLNHDAMYWYRQDPGQGLRLIYYSQIVNDFQKGDIAEGYSVSREKKESFPLTVTSAQKNPTAFYLCASSMGQGWTEAFFGQGTRLTVV.

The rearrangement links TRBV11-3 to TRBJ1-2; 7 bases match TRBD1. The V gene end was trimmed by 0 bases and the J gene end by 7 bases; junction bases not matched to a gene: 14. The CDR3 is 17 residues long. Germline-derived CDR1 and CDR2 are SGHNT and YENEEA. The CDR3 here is CASSLDSGRGPGGGYTF. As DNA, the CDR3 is TGTGCCAGCAGCTTAGATTCGGGACGTGGACCAGGGGGTGGCTACACCTTC.

CDR3 region: CASSWDRVSYEQYF. The CDR3, as DNA: TGTGCCAGCAGCTGGGACAGGGTCTCCTACGAGCAGTACTTC. This chain uses TRBV11-2 with TRBJ2-7; 9 bases align to TRBD1. Trimming removed 4 bases from V and 0 bases from J; junction bases left unmatched: 1. This CDR3 is 14 amino acids long. In germline, CDR1 is SGHAT, CDR2 FQNNGV.

Here the CDR3 DNA reads TGCGCCAGCAGCCAAGATTGGAGCGGGAGCACCTACGAGCAGTACTTC. Translation: CASSQDWSGSTYEQYF. The V call is TRBV4-3, the J call TRBJ2-7; the match to TRBD2 covers 8 bases. V lost 0 bases, J lost 2 bases, and 6 bases stayed unmatched. Germline CDR1 and CDR2: LGHNA and YSLEER. The CDR3 loop spans 16 amino acids.

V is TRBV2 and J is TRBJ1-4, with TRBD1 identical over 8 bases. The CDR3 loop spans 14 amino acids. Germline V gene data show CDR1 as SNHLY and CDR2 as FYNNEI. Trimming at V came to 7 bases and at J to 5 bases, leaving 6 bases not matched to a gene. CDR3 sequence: CASKPGQANEKLFF. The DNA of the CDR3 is TGTGCCAGCAAACCGGGACAGGCCAATGAAAAACTGTTTTTT. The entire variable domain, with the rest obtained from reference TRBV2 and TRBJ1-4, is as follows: EPEVTQTPSHQVTQMGQEVILRCVPISNHLYFYWYRQILGQKVEFLVSFYNNEISEKSEIFDDQFSVERPDGSNFTLKIRSTKLEDSAMYFCASKPGQANEKLFFGSGTQLSVL.

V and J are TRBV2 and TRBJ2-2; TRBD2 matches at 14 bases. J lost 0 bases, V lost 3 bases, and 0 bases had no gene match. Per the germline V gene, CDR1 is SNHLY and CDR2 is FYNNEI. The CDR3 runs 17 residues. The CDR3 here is CASSEGLAGANTGELFF. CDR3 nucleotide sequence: TGTGCCAGCAGTGAGGGACTAGCGGGAGCGAACACCGGGGAGCTGTTTTTT.

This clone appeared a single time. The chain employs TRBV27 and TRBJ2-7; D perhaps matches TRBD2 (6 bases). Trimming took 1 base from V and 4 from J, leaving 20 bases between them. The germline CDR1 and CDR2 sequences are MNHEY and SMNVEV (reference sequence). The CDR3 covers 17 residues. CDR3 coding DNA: TGTGCCAGCAGTTTATTATCCTTTGGGGGGTCCCTATACGAGCAGTACTTC. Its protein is CASSLLSFGGSLYEQYF.

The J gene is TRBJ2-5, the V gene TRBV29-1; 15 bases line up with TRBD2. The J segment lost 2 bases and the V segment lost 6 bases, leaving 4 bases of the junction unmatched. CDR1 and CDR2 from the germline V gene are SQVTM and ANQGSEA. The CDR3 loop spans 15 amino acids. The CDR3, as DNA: TGCAGCGTAGCCGGGACTAGCGGGGGGCAAGAGACCCAGTACTTC. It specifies CSVAGTSGGQETQYF.